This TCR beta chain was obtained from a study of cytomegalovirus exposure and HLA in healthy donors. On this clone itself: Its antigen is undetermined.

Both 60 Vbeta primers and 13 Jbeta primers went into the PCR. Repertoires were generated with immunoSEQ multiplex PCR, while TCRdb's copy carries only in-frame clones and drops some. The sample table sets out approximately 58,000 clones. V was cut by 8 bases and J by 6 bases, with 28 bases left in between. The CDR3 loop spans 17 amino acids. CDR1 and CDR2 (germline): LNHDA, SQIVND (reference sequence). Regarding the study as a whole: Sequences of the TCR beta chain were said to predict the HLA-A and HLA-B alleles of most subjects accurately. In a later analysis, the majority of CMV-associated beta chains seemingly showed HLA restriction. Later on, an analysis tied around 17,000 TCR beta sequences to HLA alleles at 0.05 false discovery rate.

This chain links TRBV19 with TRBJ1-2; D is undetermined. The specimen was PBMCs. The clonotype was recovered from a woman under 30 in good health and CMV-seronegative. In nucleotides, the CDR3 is TGTGCCAGTTCTGATGCCCCCAGCCCCGGAGGAGTAGATGGCTACACCTTC. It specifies CASSDAPSPGGVDGYTF.